These 5 T cell receptor gamma chains originate from one sample sequenced in a study of gamma delta lymphoproliferative disorders and STAT genes. TCRdb re-processed the multiplex PCR reads using CATT. Here the sample spans about 600 gamma-chain clones, 29% being singletons. Sequencing used genomic DNA taken from PBMCs of patients and controls. What was sequenced was blood. These receptors were taken from a human donor in good health.

This clone is classed as large. This specimen includes other DNA sequences encoding the same CDR3. This rearrangement joins TRGV4 to TRGJ1 or TRGJ2. The J gene, left out of TCRdb, was set here by checking the DNA against germline. The J segment lost 0 bases and the V segment lost 0 bases, leaving 14 bases of the junction unmatched. This CDR3 is 18 amino acids long. Germline lookup yields CDR1 EGSTGY and CDR2 YDSYTSSV. For the CDR3, the DNA is TGTGCCACCTGGGATGGGCCCATCCCAAAACCGAATTATTATAAGAAACTCTTT. Amino acid sequence: CATWDGPIPKPNYYKKLF.

The genes are TRGV10 and TRGJ1 or TRGJ2. The J gene, left out of TCRdb, was set here by checking the DNA against germline. Being an ORF, TRGV10 has a function that is uncertain. The CDR3 spans 14 residues. The junction had 8 bases not matched to a gene; V was cut back by 8 bases and J by 0 bases. The CDR3 coding sequence is TGTGCTGCGTGGGATCCCCAGAATTATTATAAGAAACTCTTT. Residues: CAAWDPQNYYKKLF.

This clone qualifies as medium-sized. There is a difference at residue 7 between the TCRdb protein and the DNA translation, so the protein given here was translated from the DNA. This chain joins TRGV8 and TRGJ1 or TRGJ2. Since TCRdb gives no J gene, matching the DNA to germline was used here to assign it. CDR1 is VENAVY and CDR2 is YDSYNSRV in the germline V gene. The CDR3 consists of 12 residues. V lost 2 bases and J lost 7; bases outside the gene matches: 5. CDR3 residues: CATWDNLYKKLF. The CDR3 bases are TGTGCCACCTGGGATAATCTCTATAAGAAACTCTTT.

A note on this clone: No DNA is shown, since the ends of the CDR3 on it are uncertain; the CDR3 is the one TCRdb lists. No J gene was assigned, while the V gene was called as TRGV4. CDR1 is EGSTGY and CDR2 is YDSYTSSV in the germline V gene. The CDR3 length equals 17 residues, ends included. CDR3 amino acids: CATWDGRRNSLAVEQHF.

This clone rates as large (0.1 to 1%). The gene calls are TRGV10 and TRGJP1. No J gene is reported in TCRdb; it was inferred here by comparing the DNA with germline. TRGV10 has ORF status, its function being uncertain. The length of the CDR3 is 15 residues. The V gene end was trimmed by 8 bases and the J gene end by 4 bases; junction bases not matched to a gene: 11. CDR3 residues: CAAWDIGGTGWFKIF. CDR3 DNA: TGTGCTGCGTGGGATATCGGGGGCACTGGTTGGTTCAAGATATTT.